These 32 T cell receptor beta chains originate from one sample sequenced in a study of blood T cell repertoires in COVID-19. Using immunoSEQ multiplex PCR, the repertoire was profiled, and TCRdb retains in-frame clones only, with some absent. The repertoire holds about 74,000 clones, with roughly 80% as singletons. Input material: peripheral blood. Receptor source: a man aged 45-65 years with active COVID-19.

This chain connects TRBV30 to TRBJ1-1; the D is unclear. Trimming took off 0 bases at V and 7 bases at J, with 12 bases between the two ends. The CDR3 is made up of 13 amino acids. Germline values: CDR1 GTSNPN, CDR2 SVGIG (reference sequence). The CDR3 protein is CAWSVRVRDEAFF. The CDR3 nucleotides read TGTGCCTGGAGTGTACGGGTGCGGGATGAAGCTTTCTTT.

This clone was recorded only once. This rearrangement joins TRBV2 to TRBJ1-1; D gene uncertain. The V gene lost 10 bases and the J gene lost 0 bases, with 12 bases spanning the gap. Per germline, CDR1 SNHLY and CDR2 FYNNEI. This CDR3 comprises 13 residues. This chain's CDR3 is CATRQEMNTEAFF. DNA for the CDR3: TGTGCCACGCGACAAGAGATGAACACTGAAGCTTTCTTT.

The rearrangement joins TRBV5-1 to TRBJ2-3; 7 bases fit TRBD2. The junction had 8 bases not matched to a gene; V was cut back by 0 bases and J by 1 base. The germline V gene encodes CDR1 SGHRS and CDR2 YFSETQ. The CDR3 is 17 residues long. CDR3 in amino acids: CASSLAAASGRTDTQYF. The CDR3 DNA reads TGCGCCAGCAGCTTGGCGGCGGCTAGCGGCCGCACAGATACGCAGTATTTT.

This chain links TRBV4-1 with TRBJ2-2, with D tentatively TRBD2 (5 bases). This CDR3 spans 15 amino acids. V shed 1 base and J shed 4 bases, with 10 bases lying between them. CDR1 and CDR2 (germline): MGHRA, YSYEKL. DNA for the CDR3: TGCGCCAGCAGCCAAGTGGCGGCGGGCACCGGGGAGCTGTTTTTT. It codes for CASSQVAAGTGELFF.

The CDR3 sequence: CASSLNDYPGFF. The CDR3 DNA reads TGTGCCAGCTCACTGAACGACTACCCGGGGTTCTTC. This chain connects TRBV18 to TRBJ2-1; a weak D match, TRBD2 (5 bases). This CDR3 contains 12 residues. Germline V CDR1 and CDR2: KGHSH, LQKENI. Trimming cost V 4 bases and J 15 bases, with 16 bases left between them.

On this clone: One end of the junction varies from germline; a read error may be responsible. The J gene is TRBJ1-2, the V gene TRBV6-1; TRBD1 agrees at 10 bases. The CDR3 is made up of 12 amino acids. CDR1 and CDR2 (germline): MNHNS, SASEGT. Written as DNA, the CDR3 is TGTGCCAGCGGTGACAGGGGGCTTGGCTACACCTTC. Encoded protein: CASGDRGLGYTF.

This sequence joins TRBV30 and TRBJ1-2; 7 nucleotides align to TRBD1. The germline V gene has CDR1 GTSNPN and CDR2 SVGIG (reference sequence). V shed 2 bases and J 6 bases; nucleotides not matched to a gene: 6. This CDR3 has 13 residues. The CDR3 sequence: CAWSPRGGDGYTF. CDR3 DNA: TGTGCCTGGAGTCCCCGAGGGGGCGATGGCTACACCTTC. Looking up the rest from reference TRBV30 and TRBJ1-2 gives the full variable domain: SQTIHQWPATLVQPVGSPLSLECTVEGTSNPNLYWYRQAAGRGLQLLFYSVGIGQISSEVPQNLSASRPQDRQFILSSKKLLLSDSGFYLCAWSPRGGDGYTFGSGTRLTVV.

The chain has TRBV6-4 and TRBJ2-1, with 7 bases that match TRBD2. The trim removed 6 bases at V and 9 bases at J, leaving 11 bases unmatched. Germline assignment: CDR1 MRHNA and CDR2 SNTAGT. The CDR3 is made up of 14 amino acids. CDR3 DNA sequence: TGTGCCAGCAGACTGGGCGCGGGGAGGGGTGAGCAGTTCTTC. Its protein product is CASRLGAGRGEQFF.

V and J are TRBV6-6 and TRBJ1-1; no clear D gene. The V and J ends lost 8 bases and 5 bases respectively, with 9 bases between them. CDR1 MNHNY and CDR2 SVGAGI come from the germline V gene (reference sequence). The CDR3 has 11 residues. The CDR3 DNA is TGTGCCAGCCTCTACGGTACTGAAGCTTTCTTT. Translated: CASLYGTEAFF.

J is TRBJ1-1 and V is TRBV3-1 (or the pseudogene TRBV3-2), with TRBD1 matching over 8 bases. V lost 1 base to trimming and J lost 5 bases; unmatched junction nucleotides: 9. CDR1 LGHDT and CDR2 YNNKEL come from the germline V gene (reference sequence). CDR3 length: 16 amino acids. In DNA, the CDR3 is TGTGCCAGCAGCCAAGCATTGACAGGGGCAGGGACTGAAGCTTTCTTT. Translated, it gives CASSQALTGAGTEAFF.

This clone was detected only once. The chain links TRBV6-5 to TRBJ1-2; 7 bases align to TRBD1. CDR3 length: 14 amino acids. The V gene's germline CDR1 is MNHEY and CDR2 SVGAGI. Germline trimming cut 2 bases from V and 4 bases from J; bases unmatched to any gene: 4. The CDR3 DNA follows: TGTGCCAGCAGTTACGGGACAGAATCCTATGGCTACACCTTC. It translates to CASSYGTESYGYTF.

V usage is TRBV5-4 and J usage is TRBJ2-2; D remains ambiguous. Between the trimmed V and J ends, which lost 5 bases and 5 bases, there was a span of 10 bases. Germline loops: CDR1 SGHNT, CDR2 YYREEE (reference sequence). The CDR3 spans 13 residues. CDR3 DNA: TGTGCCAGCAGATTGAGCGTTACCGGGGAGCTGTTTTTT. Its translation is CASRLSVTGELFF.

V and J are TRBV13 and TRBJ2-7; 7 bases agree with TRBD1. V lost 7 bases to trimming and J lost 2 bases; unmatched junction nucleotides: 11. Germline CDR1 is PRHDT and CDR2 is FYEKMQ (reference sequence). The CDR3 has 15 amino acids. CDR3 DNA: TGTGCCAGCACGCCCACAGGGGCCTCCACCTACGAGCAGTACTTC. This gives the protein CASTPTGASTYEQYF.

V and J are TRBV5-6 and TRBJ1-6; no reliable D call. The CDR3 covers 15 residues. The V end lost 0 bases, the J end lost 7 bases, and 11 bases lay between the germline ends. Germline V gene data show CDR1 as SGHDT and CDR2 as YYEEEE. CDR3 region: CASSLGQARNSPLHF. Written as DNA, the CDR3 is TGTGCCAGCAGCTTGGGGCAGGCCCGAAATTCACCCCTCCACTTT. Full variable domain (rest looked up from reference TRBV5-6 and TRBJ1-6): DAGVTQSPTHLIKTRGQQVTLRCSPKSGHDTVSWYQQALGQGPQFIFQYYEEEERQRGNFPDRFSGHQFPNYSSELNVNALLLGDSALYLCASSLGQARNSPLHFGNGTRLTVT.

J is TRBJ1-3 and V is TRBV29-1; D possibly corresponds to TRBD1 (5 bases). The CDR3 spans 13 residues. CDR1 is SQVTM, CDR2 ANQGSEA, per germline. Deletions cut 4 bases from V and 4 bases from J, with 11 bases between. The CDR3 loop reads CSVGTPAGNTIYF. The CDR3 DNA follows: TGCAGCGTTGGGACACCCGCGGGAAACACCATATATTTT.

This clone was found once. The chain joins TRBV20-1 to TRBJ2-3; TRBD2 aligns across 8 bases. This CDR3 has 11 residues. The trim removed 6 bases at V and 6 bases at J, leaving 2 bases unmatched. The germline gives CDR1 DFQATT, CDR2 SNEGSKA (reference sequence). The CDR3 here is CSARLADTQYF. The CDR3 DNA sequence: TGCAGTGCCCGACTAGCGGATACGCAGTATTTT.

This chain links TRBV27 with TRBJ2-7; 9 bases match TRBD1. V trimming: 4 bases; J trimming: 2 bases; junction bases outside the gene matches: 12. CDR1 is MNHEY and CDR2 is SMNVEV in the germline V gene (reference sequence). This CDR3 has 17 amino acids. DNA for the CDR3: TGTGCCAGCAGTTATGGACCGGGACAGGGTCGCCCCTACGAGCAGTACTTC. Residues: CASSYGPGQGRPYEQYF.

The genes are TRBV19 and TRBJ1-2; no clear D gene. The CDR3 has 13 amino acids. With 4 bases removed from V and 2 bases from J, the gap between germline ends came to 8 bases. Germline CDR1 and CDR2: LNHDA and SQIVND (reference sequence). Here the CDR3 DNA reads TGTGCCAGTAGTAAGGCGGAAAACTATGGCTACACCTTC. Translating it yields CASSKAENYGYTF.

The rearrangement uses TRBV6-5 and TRBJ1-1; TRBD1 agrees at 8 bases. The CDR3 consists of 14 residues. V trimming: 6 bases; J trimming: 11 bases; junction bases outside the gene matches: 14. Germline V CDR1 and CDR2: MNHEY, SVGAGI. CDR3 protein: CASRKDRALGLAFF. DNA for the CDR3: TGTGCCAGCAGGAAGGACAGGGCCCTGGGATTGGCTTTCTTT.

The chain is built from TRBV11-3 and TRBJ2-2; the match to TRBD1 covers 8 bases. CDR1 is SGHNT and CDR2 is YENEEA in the germline V gene. V shed 5 bases, J shed 2 bases, and the junction held 16 bases outside the gene matches. The CDR3 consists of 19 residues. This chain's CDR3 is CASSGINTGGPYNTGELFF. DNA for the CDR3: TGTGCCAGCAGCGGCATTAATACAGGGGGACCGTACAACACCGGGGAGCTGTTTTTT.

The V gene is TRBV5-6, the J gene TRBJ1-1; D is ambiguous. Trimming pared 3 bases from V and 7 bases from J, leaving 16 bases between. The CDR3 is made up of 14 amino acids. Germline V gene lookup returns CDR1 SGHDT and CDR2 YYEEEE. The CDR3 nucleotides read TGTGCCAGCAGCTCCATCCAGCAGAGGTATGAAGCTTTCTTT. As protein: CASSSIQQRYEAFF.

The chain joins TRBV19 to TRBJ1-5; 7 nucleotides agree with TRBD1. CDR1 is LNHDA, CDR2 SQIVND, per germline (reference sequence). The CDR3 loop spans 14 amino acids. V was pared by 4 bases and J by 2 bases, with 2 bases of the junction left unmatched. CDR3 loop: CASSRGQGNQPQHF. In DNA, the CDR3 is TGTGCCAGTAGTAGAGGACAGGGCAATCAGCCCCAGCATTTT.

This sequence joins TRBV19 and TRBJ2-7; TRBD1 matches at 10 bases. Germline trimming cut 6 bases from V and 3 bases from J; bases unmatched to any gene: 8. Germline-derived CDR1 and CDR2 are LNHDA and SQIVND (reference sequence). This CDR3 comprises 15 residues. In DNA, the CDR3 is TGTGCCAGTAGCAGGTCCGGGACAGGGGTCTACGAGCAGTACTTC. Amino acid sequence: CASSRSGTGVYEQYF.

CDR3 nucleotide sequence: TGTGCCAGCAGTGAACTACAGGGACCGTATGGCTACACCTTC. It translates to CASSELQGPYGYTF. The chain carries TRBV6-1 and TRBJ1-2; D possibly corresponds to TRBD1 (6 bases). This CDR3 has 14 residues. The V end lost 2 bases, the J end lost 5 bases, and 12 bases lay between the germline ends. Germline loops: CDR1 MNHNS, CDR2 SASEGT.

This sequence joins TRBV6-5 and TRBJ1-1; D is unclear. CDR3 length: 14 residues. Germline CDR1 reads MNHEY; CDR2 reads SVGAGI. The V and J ends lost 2 bases and 3 bases respectively, with 10 bases between them. The CDR3 nucleotides read TGTGCCAGCAGTTACCGAACAGTAGACACTGAAGCTTTCTTT. Its translation is CASSYRTVDTEAFF.

The chain couples TRBV3-1 (or the pseudogene TRBV3-2) to TRBJ2-2; D is possibly TRBD1 (6 bases). Trimming shortened V by 5 bases and J by 3 bases, and 10 bases separated the two germline ends. The germline V gene encodes CDR1 LGHDT and CDR2 YNNKEL (reference sequence). The CDR3 has 14 residues. CDR3 sequence reads: CASSSRQDTGELFF. Here the CDR3 DNA reads TGTGCCAGCAGCTCTCGACAGGACACCGGGGAGCTGTTTTTT.

This clone was recorded once. The chain combines TRBV27 with TRBJ2-7; TRBD2 might be the D (6 bases). This CDR3 contains 14 residues. From germline, CDR1 is MNHEY and CDR2 SMNVEV (reference sequence). V lost 4 bases and J lost 2, with 12 bases in between. Written as DNA, the CDR3 is TGTGCCAGCAGTTCGACGGGACTTACCTACGAGCAGTACTTC. Encoded protein: CASSSTGLTYEQYF.

In nucleotides, the CDR3 is TGTGCCAGCAGCCAAGTGTTGCCGAGTGCGGATACGCAGTATTTT. Translating gives CASSQVLPSADTQYF. This rearrangement joins TRBV4-2 to TRBJ2-3; D is uncertain. CDR3 length: 15 amino acids. Trimming removed 1 base at V and 6 bases at J, with 14 bases between. The germline V gene encodes CDR1 LGHNA and CDR2 YNFKEQ.

This rearrangement joins TRBV29-1 to TRBJ1-2; 11 nucleotides align to TRBD1. Losses at the gene ends were 1 base for V and 7 bases for J; bases not matched to a gene: 2. CDR1 SQVTM and CDR2 ANQGSEA come from the germline V gene. The CDR3 loop spans 13 amino acids. CDR3 in amino acids: CSVEGGQGGGYTF. Written as DNA, the CDR3 is TGCAGCGTTGAAGGGGGACAGGGGGGTGGCTACACCTTC.

This clone appeared a single time. This chain uses TRBV4-1 with TRBJ2-2, with 7 bases fitting TRBD2. The germline gives CDR1 MGHRA, CDR2 YSYEKL. CDR3 length equals 16 residues. The J segment lost 1 base and the V segment lost 5 bases, leaving 7 bases of the junction unmatched. CDR3 DNA sequence: TGCGCCAGCAGCTACCGGGGGGTGGAGAACACCGGGGAGCTGTTTTTT. The encoded protein is CASSYRGVENTGELFF.

The rearrangement uses TRBV5-1 and TRBJ2-5; possibly TRBD2 for D (6 bases). CDR3 length equals 14 residues. Germline CDR1 SGHRS, CDR2 YFSETQ. The V gene lost 3 bases and the J gene lost 3 bases, with 12 bases spanning the gap. The CDR3 reads CASSSTGGKETQYF. In nucleotides, the CDR3 is TGCGCCAGCAGCTCGACTGGGGGGAAAGAGACCCAGTACTTC.

This rearrangement joins TRBV7-2 to TRBJ1-3; no reliable D call. Germline lookup yields CDR1 SGHTA and CDR2 FQGNSA. The ends were cut back, 4 bases at V and 4 bases at J, with 11 bases in the middle. This CDR3 has 14 amino acids. The CDR3 DNA reads TGTGCCAGCAGCTCCGACATGGCAGGAAACACCATATATTTT. This encodes CASSSDMAGNTIYF.